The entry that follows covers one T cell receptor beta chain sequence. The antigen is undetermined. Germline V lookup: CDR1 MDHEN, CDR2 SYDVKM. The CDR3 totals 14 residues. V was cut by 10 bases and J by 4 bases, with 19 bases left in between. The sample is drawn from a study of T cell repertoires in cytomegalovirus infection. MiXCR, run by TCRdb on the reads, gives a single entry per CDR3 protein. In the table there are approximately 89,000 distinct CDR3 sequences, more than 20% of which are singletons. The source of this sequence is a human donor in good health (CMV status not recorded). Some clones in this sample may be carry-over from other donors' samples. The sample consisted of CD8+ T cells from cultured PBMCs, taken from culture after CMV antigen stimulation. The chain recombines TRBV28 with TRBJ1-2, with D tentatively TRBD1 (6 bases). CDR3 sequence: CATDTGQPSYGYTF. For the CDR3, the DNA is TGTGCCACCGACACTGGACAGCCGAGCTATGGCTACACCTTC.